This section outlines one T cell receptor (beta chain) sequence together with its context. Its matching antigen is unknown. The data stem from a study of T cells in Graves' hyperthyroidism and ophthalmopathy. The wider study: Staff took peripheral blood when the initial diagnosis was made, before any treatment began. The study's findings and limits: From stable hyperthyroidism, ophthalmopathy was set apart by a 13 V-J model.

Disease lasting under 3 months, a NOSPECS grade of at least 4, and a Clinical Activity Score of at least 3 were features of the ophthalmopathy patients. Patients were excluded because of uncontrolled infection, other autoimmune disease, pregnancy or lactation. The CDR3 spans 14 residues. The V and J ends lost 0 bases and 4 bases respectively, with 11 bases between them. Germline V gives CDR1 SGDLS, CDR2 YYNGEE. The source material, RNA transcripts, was used to amplify TCR beta CDR3 regions. Researchers ran a first-round RT-PCR on the TCR CDR3 using the HTBI primer set. TCRdb passed the multiplex PCR reads through MiXCR, listing each CDR3 protein once. This sample has approximately 400,000 distinct CDR3 sequences; around 15% occur once, and the top ten carry 25% to 30%.

V usage is TRBV9 and J usage is TRBJ2-7; the D gene is possibly TRBD2 (5 bases). This sequence was found in a man aged 50 or older with Graves' ophthalmopathy. Material for sequencing was blood. The CDR3 is CASSVAPGKYEQYF. The DNA for the CDR3 is TGTGCCAGCAGCGTAGCTCCGGGAAAGTACGAGCAGTACTTC.